This T cell receptor beta chain was captured in a study of cytomegalovirus exposure and HLA in healthy donors. Study-wide background: Some 85 million unique TCRs from HLA-typed donors were held in an early data release.

Primers for the PCR totalled 60 Vbeta and 13 Jbeta. Profiled with immunoSEQ multiplex PCR; TCRdb holds only in-frame clones, not every one. Among 200,000 or so clones listed, roughly 74% were seen once. Per the germline V gene, CDR1 is LNHNV and CDR2 is YYDKDF (reference sequence). V gave up 1 base and J gave up 0 bases; unmatched junction bases: 6. This CDR3 is built from 17 residues. The TCR was taken from a woman aged 30 to 39 in good health and CMV-seropositive. The sample consisted of PBMCs. The chain links TRBV15 to TRBJ2-1; 7 nucleotides agree with TRBD2. The CDR3, as DNA: TGTGCCACCAGCAGAGGCCTAGCGGCGAGCTCCTACAATGAGCAGTTCTTC. It codes for CATSRGLAASSYNEQFF.